This T cell receptor (beta chain) originates from a study of cytomegalovirus exposure and HLA in healthy donors (dated by TCRdb to about 2017). With respect to the entire study: In an earlier analysis of roughly 590 of the donors, 276 Gb of sequence data and approximately 100 million unique TCR beta sequences from about 180 million T cells were reported. The later analysis used no new phenotypic data to find candidate immune exposures, relying instead on TCR beta sequences and their occurrence across donors. Among the approximately 420 genotyped donors, approximately 77% belonged to the genetic ancestry cluster associated with self-reported Caucasian donors. Genome-wide SNP genotypes for about 65% of the roughly 670 donors were used in a later genetic analysis, which treated that subset as a discovery cohort. Roughly five DR-DQ haplotypes were handled as single units for association and clustering because linkage in the cohort was strong. The study profiled the T cell repertoires of around 700 subjects by immunosequencing and related them to cytomegalovirus serostatus. To predict cytomegalovirus infection status, the study brought together high-throughput TCR immunosequencing, statistical association of individual TCRs with disease status, and machine learning. Alongside the repertoire data, information on donor age, sex, ethnicity and CMV serostatus was compiled. The study aimed to test whether cataloging public T cell receptors could reveal signatures of past pathogen exposure. An early release that covered some 630 HLA-typed donors contained approximately 300 gigabases of sequencing data and tens of millions of unique TCR sequences. An earlier analysis of approximately 580 of the donors used high-throughput TCR beta sequencing to judge whether each TCR beta V gene segment behaved as functional or pseudogenic. Across approximately 400 genotyped donors of the cohort, an average of approximately 240,000 unique TCR beta nucleotide sequences per donor were sequenced, and around 20% of those sequences were non-productive. All discovery cohort repertoires had been generated using a single sequencing platform. Typing coverage varied by locus: roughly 629-630 donors for A, B, C, DRB1 and DQB1; under 550 for DQA1; 600 to 610 for DPA1; roughly 450 for DPB1. In a later analysis, previously published TCR beta repertoires from 670 or so donors were re-analyzed and high-resolution HLA genotyping was added so that TCR occurrence patterns could be studied. HLA typing covered class I and class II loci at four-digit resolution. Along with the approximately 670-subject first cohort, a separate validation cohort of around 120 different subjects was used.

Study-wide conclusions, independent of this receptor: Most TCR sequences were seen in very few donors, while some public TCRs were found in many individuals. In a later genetic analysis, a missense DCLRE1C variant was associated with V-gene and J-gene trimming of TCR beta chains, and the association was replicated in an independent cohort. Most CMV-associated TCR beta chains appeared to be HLA-restricted in a later analysis, and the HLA associations seemed to be driven largely by CMV exposure. In an earlier analysis of approximately 590 of the donors, most TCR beta V segments appeared in productive rearrangements about 87% or about 30% of the time, broadly matching IMGT annotations. Specific HLA alleles were associated with 15,000 to 20,000 TCR beta sequences at a false discovery rate of 0.05 in a later analysis. The sequencing pipeline was judged likely to have produced a cluster of highly shared sequence variants as a technical artifact. A total of 164 TCR beta chains were listed by the study as associated with cytomegalovirus. Because HLA typing was unavailable for some donors at each locus, only the typed subset was used in association tests. CMV serostatus was the only immune exposure information available for the cohort. A further reported finding was that TCR beta sequences accurately predicted the HLA-A and HLA-B alleles for most subjects in the first cohort. In vitro tests confirmed that three of the cytomegalovirus-associated TCR beta chains recognize cytomegalovirus antigens. Because the 87-base-pair reads could not distinguish some IMGT-functional V segments, including TRBV6-2 and TRBV6-3, those segments were excluded. When HLA alleles, especially DR and DQ, strongly co-occurred, TCR associations were difficult to assign to individual alleles. Correlated functional status among segregating V segments might reflect linkage disequilibrium, but an unknown experimental factor could not be ruled out. According to a later analysis, TCR association rates differed among HLA loci, with DRB1 alleles showing the most associated TCRs and HLA-C alleles showing the fewest. According to the authors, the approach could potentially be generalized to other disease states and immunological phenotypes. A later analysis reported that several top co-occurrence clusters appeared linked to parvovirus B19, influenza, CMV and Epstein-Barr virus. Compared with equally common non-associated chains, HLA-associated TCR beta chains in a later analysis were more clonally expanded and had lower generation probabilities. The classifier was reported to diagnose cytomegalovirus status with high specificity and sensitivity in both the original cohort and the validation cohort. This cohort had only TCR beta chains sequenced, and the lack of alpha or paired-chain data limited which features could be detected. Presence/absence analyses assumed roughly uniform sequencing depth across donors, an assumption that may not hold. Compared with the approximately 670-donor mean, donors in an Asian-associated ancestry cluster had fewer N-insertions in productive TCRs, according to a later genetic analysis. About 15 rarely observed V segments, including chromosome 9 orphons, were excluded from the earlier analysis of approximately 600 of the donors because counts were too low.

On this clone itself: Its antigen target is currently unknown. No qualities accompany the bases; no much larger clone lies one base away.

The cohort was made up of approximately 670 healthy bone marrow donors. At the time of sampling, every cohort member was nominally healthy, though immune exposures that went unrecorded were likely present. The donor tested CMV seronegative and was one of the 352 seronegative cohort members. Every donor gave a peripheral blood sample, and the peripheral blood mononuclear cells from that sample were used for TCR beta sequencing. Genomic DNA extraction from the blood cell samples was performed with the Qiagen DNeasy Blood Extraction Kit. Libraries came from the immunoSEQ multiplex PCR assay. The multiplex PCR relied on a mix of 60 forward primers for TCR Vbeta segments and 13 reverse primers for TCR Jbeta segments. The CDR3 region of rearranged TCR beta genes was amplified from genomic DNA by a multiplex PCR assay. On the Illumina HiSeq System, the amplified TCR beta libraries were sequenced as 87-base-pair reads. The published analysis was carried out like this. In a later analysis, around 80 million unique TCR beta chains were counted across the roughly 700 repertoires, and roughly 10 million of these chains were shared by at least two donors. Raw reads were error-corrected and collapsed into unique sequences with a nearest-neighbor algorithm that merged closely related sequences to remove PCR and sequencing errors. CDR3 sequences were aligned to IMGT reference sequences to assign V, D and J gene segments. For a sequence to be retained, at least a six-nucleotide match to both a V gene segment and a J gene segment was required. A rearrangement was called productive if the CDR3 had no stop codons and remained in frame with V and J, and every other rearrangement was called non-productive. Following IMGT convention, CDR3 was defined as the stretch from the second conserved V-encoded cysteine to the conserved J-encoded phenylalanine. The earlier analysis of about 500 of the donors excluded sequences that lacked an unambiguous match to a single V gene segment. In an earlier analysis of 500 to 750 of the donors, V segments were called functional above 56.7% productive rearrangements and were called segregating when the between-donor standard deviation exceeded 5%. A statistical classification framework was developed to diagnose cytomegalovirus status using the catalog of TCR beta chain sequences. A later analysis assigned V and J genes by comparing TCR nucleotide sequences with IMGT/GENE-DB human TR gene sequences. The TCRdist pipeline was used in a later analysis to assign CDR3 sequences and most-parsimonious VDJ recombination scenarios. A later analysis defined each TCR beta chain by its CDR3 amino acid sequence plus V-gene family, and excluded reads lacking a unique V-gene family. As a way to deal with suspected cross-contamination and a sequencing artifact, a later analysis dropped 450 to 600 nucleotide sequences that were highly shared and had low generation probability. In a later analysis, a clonal expansion index for each public chain was calculated from normalized within-repertoire ranks of inferred template counts. In a later analysis, generation probabilities were computed with a VDJ recombination model fitted to out-of-frame rearrangements, and the resulting probabilities were checked against IGoR. In a later analysis, hypergeometric tests were used to score TCR-TCR, TCR-HLA and TCR-CMV co-occurrence, with a repertoire-size bias correction applied to TCR pairs. False discovery rates were estimated in a later analysis by permuting HLA or CMV assignments 20 times. In a later analysis, co-occurring TCRs were grouped using DBSCAN, and TCRdist sequence similarity was added for clustering within HLA-allele-positive subsets. Co-occurrence clustering excluded repertoires with fewer than 30,000 or more than 120,000 public chains, plus five with anomalous nucleotide sharing. TCRdb's version of the immuneACCESS table is confined to in-frame rearrangements and falls short of the full clone set. An unresolved V gene accounts for under half of the shortfall where checked; the remainder is of unknown origin. The V and J calls and clone size come from that table; D and trimming were worked out from the DNA. Present in this sample are roughly 150,000 clones, approximately 70% of which were seen just once. The ten largest clones take up 1.5% to 2% of the sample.

Based on the germline V gene, the CDR1 and CDR2 sequences are SGHTA and FQGNSA. V was cut back by 5 bases and J by 4 bases, leaving a gap of 6 bases between them. The CDR3 runs 11 amino acids, cysteine and phenylalanine included. Left in the record is the CDR3 DNA by itself, 33 bases read in frame from the first base. This chain joins TRBV7-2 to TRBJ2-7; the D gene cannot be named for sure. Sequences were obtained from PBMCs. The clonotype comes from a young woman in good health and CMV-seronegative. The DNA sequence is TGTGCCAGCAGCCTGAGATACGAGCAGTACTTC. This codes for CASSLRYEQYF. Extended through the reference TRBV7-2 and TRBJ2-7 proteins, this CDR3 yields the full variable domain: GAGVSQSPSNKVTEKGKDVELRCDPISGHTALYWYRQSLGQGLEFLIYFQGNSAPDKSGLPSDRFSAERTGGSVSTLTIQRTQQEDSAVYLCASSLRYEQYFGPGTRLTVT.